The 3 T cell receptor beta chains below all came from one sample that was sequenced in a study of regulatory T cells in long-lasting Graves disease. Building of the TCR beta libraries involved iRepertoire HTBI primers and Arm-PCR of CDR3 regions. TCRdb itself ran the multiplex PCR reads through MiXCR, one entry per CDR3 protein. The table lists a few hundred thousand distinct CDR3 sequences, about 14% of them singletons, with roughly a tenth in the top ten. Regarding time point: newly diagnosed GD, antithyroid drugs for less than 3 months. The TCR library was prepared using RNA isolated from PBMCs. The same sample was also studied in work on T cells in Graves' hyperthyroidism and ophthalmopathy.

This material consisted of peripheral blood mononuclear cells (PBMCs), taken at new diagnosis, from a patient treated with antithyroid drugs. These receptors originate from a man aged 30 to 39 with Graves disease.

V is TRBV19 and J is TRBJ1-1, with a tentative D call TRBD1 (6 bases). V lost 6 bases to trimming and J lost 4 bases, with 9 bases between them. The CDR3 runs 12 residues. The germline CDR1 and CDR2 sequences are LNHDA and SQIVND (reference sequence). The CDR3: CASRPGATEAFF. The DNA of the CDR3 is TGTGCCAGTAGGCCAGGGGCCACTGAAGCTTTCTTT.

The sample holds many counts of this clonotype. This chain connects TRBV20-1 to TRBJ2-7; TRBD1 aligns across 7 bases. The length of the CDR3 is 14 residues. Germline V lookup: CDR1 DFQATT, CDR2 SNEGSKA (reference sequence). J was trimmed by 4 bases and V by 7 bases; bases with no gene match: 13. The CDR3 DNA is TGCAGTGGGTCAGGGGACAGTATCCTATACGAGCAGTACTTC. It translates to CSGSGDSILYEQYF.

As regards this clonotype: This may be a read error: a much more frequent sequence differs by one nucleotide. The chain recombines TRBV27 with TRBJ1-4; D is uncertain. The CDR3 totals 14 residues. Looked up from germline, CDR1 is MNHEY and CDR2 is SMNVEV (reference sequence). The CDR3 nucleotides are TGTGCCAGCATGATGGCAGCAACTAATGAAAAACTGCTTTTT. Its translation: CASMMAATNEKLLF.